A selection of T cell receptor beta chains follows, all from one sample in a study of monozygotic twins with inflammatory bowel disease. TCRdb derives one entry per CDR3 protein from the 5' RACE reads, leaving out DNA. This sample's clone table lists about 160,000 distinct CDR3 sequences. Source material: blood. The receptors derive from a human donor with ulcerative colitis or Crohn's disease, or a healthy co-twin of an affected twin (not recorded which). Both conserved end residues are part of each CDR3.

j_call: TRBJ2-7
v_call: TRBV20-1
cdr3_aa: CSARPSLAYSSYEQYF

j_call: TRBJ1-6
v_call: TRBV14
cdr3_aa: CASSRRGGGGDSPLHF

j_call: TRBJ2-1
v_call: TRBV18
cdr3_aa: CASSPPDRPEIYNEQFF

j_call: TRBJ2-1
v_call: TRBV27
cdr3_aa: CASSLSQGTAAYNEQFF

j_call: TRBJ2-2
v_call: TRBV4-1
cdr3_aa: CASSQDGTSGSRDTGELFF

j_call: TRBJ2-1
v_call: TRBV4-3
cdr3_aa: CASSPRTSGNSYNEQFF

j_call: TRBJ2-7
v_call: TRBV5-6
cdr3_aa: CASSLISYEQYF

j_call: TRBJ1-5
v_call: TRBV6-1
cdr3_aa: CASSRQGGGQPQHF

j_call: TRBJ2-7
v_call: TRBV5-1
cdr3_aa: CASSLIASGTYEQYF

j_call: TRBJ2-1
v_call: TRBV7-2
cdr3_aa: CASSFSGTGPNEQFF

j_call: TRBJ1-6
v_call: TRBV7-3
cdr3_aa: CASSESSYNSPLHF

j_call: TRBJ2-5
v_call: TRBV19
cdr3_aa: CASSSPSRGKETQYF

j_call: TRBJ2-2
v_call: TRBV28
cdr3_aa: CAAQGMYTGELFF

j_call: TRBJ2-2
v_call: TRBV5-8
cdr3_aa: CASSLEGGNTGELFF

j_call: TRBJ2-3
v_call: TRBV5-1
cdr3_aa: CASSLEGDTQYF

j_call: TRBJ2-6
v_call: TRBV28
cdr3_aa: CASSSKSQGSGANVLTF

j_call: TRBJ2-5
v_call: TRBV9
cdr3_aa: CASSPWASGETQYF

j_call: TRBJ1-2
v_call: TRBV2
cdr3_aa: CATRAGGNYGYTF

j_call: TRBJ1-2
v_call: TRBV5-1
cdr3_aa: CASSLGEGGYTF

j_call: TRBJ2-5
v_call: TRBV9
cdr3_aa: CASSVGSREETQYF

j_call: TRBJ2-1
v_call: TRBV10-3
cdr3_aa: CAISENSGNFYNEQFF

j_call: TRBJ2-3
v_call: TRBV6-1
cdr3_aa: CASRELQGASSTDTQYF

j_call: TRBJ1-1
v_call: TRBV2
cdr3_aa: CASRHRHMNTEAFF

j_call: TRBJ1-2
v_call: TRBV28
cdr3_aa: CASRRLTPGYGYTF

j_call: TRBJ2-3
v_call: TRBV7-9
cdr3_aa: CASSLGTDTDTQYF

j_call: TRBJ2-5
v_call: TRBV9
cdr3_aa: CASSVGLAGFAGEEETQYF

j_call: TRBJ1-1
v_call: TRBV5-1
cdr3_aa: CASSPSWGRDTDTEAFF

j_call: TRBJ2-1
v_call: TRBV9
cdr3_aa: CASSVGPSGIANEQFF

j_call: TRBJ1-2
v_call: TRBV7-8
cdr3_aa: CASSLGGSSYGYTF

j_call: TRBJ2-3
v_call: TRBV7-2
cdr3_aa: CASSLRREDTQYF

j_call: TRBJ2-2
v_call: TRBV3-1
cdr3_aa: CASSRFSGPAGELFF

j_call: TRBJ1-5
v_call: TRBV2
cdr3_aa: CASSPPKASSNQPQHF

j_call: TRBJ2-2
v_call: TRBV7-3
cdr3_aa: CASSSRQGVPGELFF

j_call: TRBJ2-1
v_call: TRBV5-4
cdr3_aa: CASSSAVGLAAWDEQFF

j_call: TRBJ2-1
v_call: TRBV2
cdr3_aa: CASSDWDLRHNEQFF

j_call: TRBJ1-5
v_call: TRBV20-1
cdr3_aa: CSAGTPGTGSFYSNQPQHF